The 15 T cell receptor beta chains presented below share a single source sample, sequenced in a study of T cells in Graves' hyperthyroidism and ophthalmopathy. Amplified TCR beta CDR3 regions derived from RNA transcripts. HTBI primers were employed in a first-round RT-PCR of the TCR CDR3. Using its own MiXCR run on the multiplex PCR reads, TCRdb lists one record per CDR3 protein. Among fewer than 450,000 distinct CDR3 sequences listed, 17% were seen once. The material sequenced was blood. Receptors originate from a woman aged 25 to 39 with Graves' hyperthyroidism that later progressed to Graves' ophthalmopathy.

The sample holds many counts of this clonotype. The chain employs TRBV18 and TRBJ2-1, with a tentative D call TRBD1 (5 bases). From germline, CDR1 is KGHSH and CDR2 LQKENI. With 6 bases removed from V and 7 bases from J, the gap between germline ends came to 16 bases. This CDR3 has 14 residues. The CDR3 region has the DNA TGTGCCAGCTCCCCGTCTGGGGCATGGAATGAGCAGTTCTTC. Amino acid sequence: CASSPSGAWNEQFF.

With respect to this clonotype: Since a much larger clone is just one base distant, this may be a read error. The chain links TRBV7-9 to TRBJ2-7, with TRBD1 identical over 11 bases. The CDR3 length is 15 residues. The germline gives CDR1 SEHNR, CDR2 FQNEAQ (reference sequence). The CDR3 sequence is CASSLARTGGDEQCF. The CDR3 nucleotides read TGTGCCAGCAGCTTAGCGAGGACAGGGGGCGACGAGCAGTGCTTC.

The table lists this clonotype with many counts. The rearrangement uses TRBV20-1 and TRBJ2-7; D is unclear. Germline CDR1 DFQATT, CDR2 SNEGSKA (reference sequence). The length of the CDR3 is 13 residues. V was trimmed by 3 bases and J by 2 bases, leaving 11 bases between them. The CDR3: CSASMENTYEQYF. CDR3 nucleotide sequence: TGCAGTGCTAGTATGGAAAATACCTACGAGCAGTACTTC.

This clonotype was counted many times. The J gene is TRBJ2-7, the V gene TRBV5-1; TRBD2 matches at 7 bases. V was clipped by 0 bases and J by 0 bases; unmatched bases: 12. The germline V gene has CDR1 SGHRS and CDR2 YFSETQ. This CDR3 has 18 residues. CDR3 sequence: CASSLDPTGTTTSYEQYF. The CDR3 DNA sequence: TGCGCCAGCAGCTTGGATCCTACCGGGACTACAACCTCCTACGAGCAGTACTTC.

This clonotype was observed at least ten times. The V call is TRBV28, the J call TRBJ1-1; TRBD1 agrees at 7 bases. Germline V gene lookup returns CDR1 MDHEN and CDR2 SYDVKM. CDR3 size: 13 residues. J was trimmed by 5 bases and V by 6 bases; bases with no gene match: 6. Here the CDR3 reads CASRVEGATEAFF. DNA of the CDR3: TGTGCCAGCAGAGTTGAGGGGGCAACTGAAGCTTTCTTT.

The J gene is TRBJ1-1, the V gene TRBV11-3; a weak D match, TRBD1 (5 bases). V lost 5 bases and J 7 bases, leaving 11 bases between the germline ends. Germline V gene lookup returns CDR1 SGHNT and CDR2 YENEEA. There are 12 residues in the CDR3. CDR3 in DNA: TGTGCCAGCAGCCAATGGGACGGTGAAGCTTTCTTT. It specifies CASSQWDGEAFF.

Many counts were recorded for this clonotype. The gene calls are TRBV7-2 and TRBJ2-3; TRBD2 is a possible D gene (5 bases). Germline CDR1 SGHTA, CDR2 FQGNSA. V gave up 4 bases and J gave up 0 bases, with 14 bases separating them. The CDR3 loop spans 16 amino acids. This CDR3 reads CASSSPPRTSTDTQYF. The CDR3, as DNA: TGTGCCAGCAGCTCACCGCCCAGGACTAGCACAGATACGCAGTATTTT.

This chain uses TRBV4-1 with TRBJ1-2; TRBD1 matches at 9 bases. The CDR3 runs 13 residues. Germline-derived CDR1 and CDR2 are MGHRA and YSYEKL. With 1 base clipped from V and 8 bases from J, the junction kept 2 bases outside the gene matches. CDR3 amino acids: CASSQGTGVGYTF. DNA for the CDR3: TGCGCCAGCAGCCAAGGGACAGGGGTCGGCTACACCTTC.

V usage is TRBV4-1 and J usage is TRBJ2-1; TRBD1 matches 9 bases. Germline V gene sequence: CDR1 MGHRA, CDR2 YSYEKL. This CDR3 spans 15 amino acids. V dropped 8 bases and J dropped 7; count of bases not matched to a gene: 12. CDR3 region: CASQPGQGLWNEQFF. The CDR3 nucleotides are TGCGCCAGCCAGCCGGGACAGGGATTATGGAATGAGCAGTTCTTC.

This clonotype was counted ten times or more. The chain couples TRBV28 to TRBJ2-1; 8 nucleotides match TRBD2. Germline loops: CDR1 MDHEN, CDR2 SYDVKM. The CDR3 covers 14 residues. V lost 5 bases, J lost 1 base, and 1 base stayed unmatched. The CDR3 nucleotides read TGTGCCAGCAGTCGCGGGGGGTCCTACAATGAGCAGTTCTTC. It specifies CASSRGGSYNEQFF. The whole variable domain, filled in from reference TRBV28 and TRBJ2-1, reads DVKVTQSSRYLVKRTGEKVFLECVQDMDHENMFWYRQDPGLGLRLIYFSYDVKMKEKGDIPEGYSVSREKKERFSLILESASTNQTSMYLCASSRGGSYNEQFFGPGTRLTVL.

The V gene is TRBV6-1, the J gene TRBJ2-3, with 9 bases fitting TRBD1. The trim removed 5 bases at V and 4 bases at J, leaving 1 base unmatched. Germline V gene lookup returns CDR1 MNHNS and CDR2 SASEGT. CDR3 length: 13 amino acids. The CDR3 DNA reads TGTGCCAGCAGTACAGGGGGCGCAGATACGCAGTATTTT. It specifies CASSTGGADTQYF.

The CDR3 loop is CATSAKRATLEAGELFF. CDR3 in DNA: TGTGCCACCAGTGCCAAAAGGGCTACTCTAGAGGCCGGGGAGCTGTTTTTT. The chain couples TRBV24-1 to TRBJ2-2; D call uncertain. Trimming stripped 5 bases from V and 6 bases from J, with 21 bases between. This CDR3 spans 17 amino acids. Per germline, CDR1 KGHDR and CDR2 SFDVKD.

The chain couples TRBV5-4 to TRBJ2-5; D not certain. CDR1 is SGHNT, CDR2 YYREEE, per germline (reference sequence). The length of the CDR3 is 16 residues. With 0 bases removed from V and 0 bases from J, the gap between germline ends came to 12 bases. The DNA for the CDR3 is TGTGCCAGCAGCTTGGAACGTGAGAGCTACCAAGAGACCCAGTACTTC. Protein product: CASSLERESYQETQYF.

The V gene is TRBV6-1, the J gene TRBJ2-7; 11 bases are shared with TRBD1. After removal of 5 bases from V and 7 bases from J, the junction contained 7 bases not matched to a gene. The CDR3 loop spans 14 amino acids. CDR1 and CDR2 from the germline V gene are MNHNS and SASEGT. The CDR3 DNA reads TGTGCCAGCAGTCCGGGACAGGGGGGACAAGAGCAGTACTTC. Residues: CASSPGQGGQEQYF.

This clonotype showed up many times. The genes are TRBV3-1 and TRBJ2-4; 7 nucleotides agree with TRBD1. Per the germline V gene, CDR1 is LGHDT and CDR2 is YNNKEL (reference sequence). The CDR3 loop spans 16 amino acids. V was clipped by 5 bases and J by 3 bases; unmatched bases: 10. DNA for the CDR3: TGTGCCAGCAGCAATCGACAGGGAGTAGGCAAAAACATTCAGTACTTC. Its translation is CASSNRQGVGKNIQYF.